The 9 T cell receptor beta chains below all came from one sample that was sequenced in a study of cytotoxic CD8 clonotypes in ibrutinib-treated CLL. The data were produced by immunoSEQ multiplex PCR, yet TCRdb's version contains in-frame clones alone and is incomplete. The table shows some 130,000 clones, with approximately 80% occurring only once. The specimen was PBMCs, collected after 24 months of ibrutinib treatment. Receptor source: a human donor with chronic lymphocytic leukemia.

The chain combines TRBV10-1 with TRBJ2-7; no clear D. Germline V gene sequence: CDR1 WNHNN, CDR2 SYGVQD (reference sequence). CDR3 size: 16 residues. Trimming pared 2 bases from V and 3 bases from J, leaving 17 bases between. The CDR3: CASSEAKFRALYEQYF. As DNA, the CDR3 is TGCGCCAGCAGTGAGGCGAAATTCCGGGCCCTCTACGAGCAGTACTTC.

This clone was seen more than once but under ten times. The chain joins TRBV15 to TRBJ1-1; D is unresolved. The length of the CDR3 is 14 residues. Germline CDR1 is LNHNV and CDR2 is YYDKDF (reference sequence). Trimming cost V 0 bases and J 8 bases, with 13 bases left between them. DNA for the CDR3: TGTGCCACCAGCAGAGATTCCCCAACCGGGGAAGCTTTCTTT. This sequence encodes CATSRDSPTGEAFF.

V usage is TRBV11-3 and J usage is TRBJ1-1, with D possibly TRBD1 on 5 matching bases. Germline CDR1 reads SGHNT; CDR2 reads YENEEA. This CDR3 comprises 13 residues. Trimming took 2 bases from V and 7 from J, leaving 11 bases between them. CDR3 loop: CASSLMGTGEAFF. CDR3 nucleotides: TGTGCCAGCAGCTTAATGGGGACCGGTGAAGCTTTCTTT.

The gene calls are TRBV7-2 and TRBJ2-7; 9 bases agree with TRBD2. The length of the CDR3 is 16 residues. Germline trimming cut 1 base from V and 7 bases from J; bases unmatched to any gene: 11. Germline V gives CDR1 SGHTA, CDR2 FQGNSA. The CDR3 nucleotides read TGTGCCAGCAGCTTAGGCGGCCTAGCGGGGCCTGGGGAGCAGTACTTC. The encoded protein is CASSLGGLAGPGEQYF.

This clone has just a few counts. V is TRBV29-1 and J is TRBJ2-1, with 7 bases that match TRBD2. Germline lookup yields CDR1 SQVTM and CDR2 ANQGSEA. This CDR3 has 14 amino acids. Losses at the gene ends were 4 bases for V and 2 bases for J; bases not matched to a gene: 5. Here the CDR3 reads CSVGRGWTYNEQFF. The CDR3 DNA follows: TGCAGCGTTGGGCGGGGGTGGACCTACAATGAGCAGTTCTTC.

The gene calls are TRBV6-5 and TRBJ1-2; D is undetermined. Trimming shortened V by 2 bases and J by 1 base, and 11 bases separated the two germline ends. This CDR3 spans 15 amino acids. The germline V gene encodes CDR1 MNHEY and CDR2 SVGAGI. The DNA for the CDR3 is TGTGCCAGCAGTTACGCCGACCAGAATAACTATGGCTACACCTTC. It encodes CASSYADQNNYGYTF.

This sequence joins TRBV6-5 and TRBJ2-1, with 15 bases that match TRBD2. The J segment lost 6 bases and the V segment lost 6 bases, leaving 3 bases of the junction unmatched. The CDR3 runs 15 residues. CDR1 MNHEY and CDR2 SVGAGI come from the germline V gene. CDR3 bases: TGTGCCAGCAGGGAGGGACTAGCGGGGGGCAATGAGCAGTTCTTC. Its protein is CASREGLAGGNEQFF.

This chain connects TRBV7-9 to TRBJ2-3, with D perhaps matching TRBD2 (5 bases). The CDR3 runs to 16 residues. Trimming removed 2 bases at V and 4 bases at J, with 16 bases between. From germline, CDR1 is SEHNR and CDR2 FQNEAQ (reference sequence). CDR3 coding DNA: TGTGCCAGCAGCTTATACGGTCCCGAGGGAGCAGATACGCAGTATTTT. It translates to CASSLYGPEGADTQYF.

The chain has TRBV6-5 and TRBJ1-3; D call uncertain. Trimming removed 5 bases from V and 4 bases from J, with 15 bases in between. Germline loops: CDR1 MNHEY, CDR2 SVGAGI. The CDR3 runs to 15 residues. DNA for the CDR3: TGTGCCAGCAGTCCTACGACGGGGAGGGGAAACACCATATATTTT. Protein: CASSPTTGRGNTIYF.